These 31 T cell receptor beta chains were all obtained from the same sample, sequenced in a study of cytomegalovirus exposure and HLA in healthy donors. Primers included in the PCR were 60 Vbeta and 13 Jbeta primers. Clones were sequenced by immunoSEQ multiplex PCR, and TCRdb holds only the in-frame ones, with some missing. The sample table includes about 130,000 clones. The sample comprised PBMCs. These receptors came from a middle-aged woman in good health and CMV-seropositive.

V usage is TRBV27 and J usage is TRBJ1-5; D ambiguous. The CDR3 consists of 15 residues. CDR1 is MNHEY and CDR2 is SMNVEV in the germline V gene (reference sequence). Trimming cost V 2 bases and J 0 bases, with 8 bases left between them. Written as DNA, the CDR3 is TGTGCCAGCAGTTTAACGGTCAATAGCAATCAGCCCCAGCATTTT. Its protein product is CASSLTVNSNQPQHF.

The genes are TRBV11-3 and TRBJ2-7; D perhaps matches TRBD2 (5 bases). Germline CDR1 SGHNT, CDR2 YENEEA. The V gene lost 4 bases and the J gene lost 6 bases, with 7 bases spanning the gap. The length of the CDR3 is 11 residues. As DNA, the CDR3 is TGTGCCAGCAGCTCGGGGTTCGAGCAGTACTTC. Its protein is CASSSGFEQYF.

In the case of this clone: This CDR3 is also generated by other DNA sequences in the sample. The CDR3 nucleotides read TGTGCCAGCAGCTTCCGGGACAGGGTTTCCTACGAGCAGTACTTC. Residues: CASSFRDRVSYEQYF. This chain uses TRBV28 with TRBJ2-7; TRBD1 matches at 9 bases. V trimming: 6 bases; J trimming: 1 base; junction bases outside the gene matches: 7. The CDR3 covers 15 residues. Germline CDR1 is MDHEN and CDR2 is SYDVKM. Supplemented by reference TRBV28 and TRBJ2-7, the full variable domain reads DVKVTQSSRYLVKRTGEKVFLECVQDMDHENMFWYRQDPGLGLRLIYFSYDVKMKEKGDIPEGYSVSREKKERFSLILESASTNQTSMYLCASSFRDRVSYEQYFGPGTRLTVT.

The chain couples TRBV14 to TRBJ2-5; 8 bases line up with TRBD1. Germline V lookup: CDR1 SGHDN, CDR2 FVKESK. V trimming: 0 bases; J trimming: 7 bases; junction bases outside the gene matches: 7. This CDR3 has 15 amino acids. CDR3 DNA sequence: TGTGCCAGCAGCCAAGATTCAGGGGGCAAGAGGACCCAGTACTTC. This gives the protein CASSQDSGGKRTQYF.

V and J are TRBV7-2 and TRBJ2-1; 7 bases align to TRBD2. Germline CDR1 SGHTA, CDR2 FQGNSA. There are 11 residues in the CDR3. The ends lost 3 bases at V and 14 bases at J; junction bases unmatched: 4. In DNA, the CDR3 is TGTGCCAGCAGCTTTGGGGGAGGGAAGTTCTTC. The encoded protein is CASSFGGGKFF.

This chain uses TRBV2 with TRBJ1-5; 9 bases agree with TRBD1. V shed 10 bases, J shed 5 bases, and the junction held 9 bases outside the gene matches. There are 14 residues in the CDR3. CDR1 and CDR2 (germline): SNHLY, FYNNEI. The DNA of the CDR3 is TGTGCCATCGGCCGGGACAGGGCCGATCAGCCCCAGCATTTT. Protein sequence: CAIGRDRADQPQHF.

The gene calls are TRBV29-1 and TRBJ2-6; a weak D match, TRBD2 (5 bases). The V gene's germline CDR1 is SQVTM and CDR2 ANQGSEA. This CDR3 region has 16 residues. With 4 bases removed from V and 0 bases from J, the gap between germline ends came to 13 bases. The DNA for the CDR3 is TGCAGCGTTGGGAGCGGCAGCTCCTCTGGGGCCAACGTCCTGACTTTC. Translation gives CSVGSGSSSGANVLTF.

The chain combines TRBV6-5 with TRBJ1-1; D uncertain. The V gene's germline CDR1 is MNHEY and CDR2 SVGAGI. V was trimmed by 0 bases and J by 0 bases, leaving 5 bases between them. The CDR3 extends over 14 amino acids. The CDR3 DNA is TGTGCCAGCAGTTACTCTACGGTGAACACTGAAGCTTTCTTT. It codes for CASSYSTVNTEAFF.

Comment on this clone: Other DNA sequences in the sample encode the same CDR3. The chain employs TRBV19 and TRBJ2-7, with D perhaps TRBD2 (5 bases). Germline V gene data show CDR1 as LNHDA and CDR2 as SQIVND (reference sequence). The CDR3 totals 12 residues. Trimming removed 1 base from V and 5 bases from J, with 6 bases in between. The CDR3 protein is CASSIGGNEQYF. CDR3 nucleotide sequence: TGTGCCAGTAGTATAGGAGGGAACGAGCAGTACTTC.

The rearrangement uses TRBV10-1 and TRBJ2-7; TRBD1 matches 9 bases. Germline assignment: CDR1 WNHNN and CDR2 SYGVQD (reference sequence). J was trimmed by 3 bases and V by 5 bases; bases with no gene match: 11. There are 16 residues in the CDR3. The chain's CDR3 is CASSPNRGTGNYEQYF. For the CDR3, the DNA is TGCGCCAGCAGTCCTAATCGGGGGACAGGGAACTACGAGCAGTACTTC.

This chain links TRBV4-1 with TRBJ2-7; D gene uncertain. Germline V CDR1 and CDR2: MGHRA, YSYEKL. CDR3 length equals 15 residues. Trimming left V 1 base short and J 3 bases short, with 13 bases between. The CDR3 DNA sequence: TGCGCCAGCAGCCAAGTGGTCGTGGCAGACTACGAGCAGTACTTC. Protein: CASSQVVVADYEQYF.

The chain is built from TRBV18 and TRBJ1-2; TRBD1 is a possible D gene (5 bases). The length of the CDR3 is 14 residues. V lost 3 bases and J lost 5, with 13 bases in between. Germline-derived CDR1 and CDR2 are KGHSH and LQKENI. Here the CDR3 reads CASSPSREGYGYTF. CDR3 bases: TGTGCCAGCTCACCCTCGAGGGAGGGGTATGGCTACACCTTC.

The CDR3 DNA sequence: TGTGCCAGCAGTTCAGGGGGCCGCGGCTATGGCTACACCTTC. It codes for CASSSGGRGYGYTF. V is TRBV6-5 and J is TRBJ1-2, with TRBD1 identical over 8 bases. J lost 4 bases, V lost 4 bases, and 5 bases had no gene match. CDR3 length: 14 amino acids. Germline V gene sequence: CDR1 MNHEY, CDR2 SVGAGI.

This chain connects TRBV9 to TRBJ1-4, with D perhaps TRBD1 (6 bases). The CDR3 sequence is 14 residues long. The V gene's germline CDR1 is SGDLS and CDR2 YYNGEE. V dropped 3 bases and J dropped 5 bases, with 11 bases sitting between them. In DNA form, the CDR3 reads TGTGCCAGCAGCGCCCGACAGGAGAATGAAAAACTGTTTTTT. Translating gives CASSARQENEKLFF.

The chain recombines TRBV10-3 with TRBJ2-1, with 11 bases matching TRBD2. CDR3 length: 17 residues. V lost 5 bases and J lost 6; bases outside the gene matches: 12. CDR1 ENHRY and CDR2 SYGVKD come from the germline V gene. The CDR3 DNA sequence: TGTGCCATCAGTACCTCGCCACTAGCGGGAGTATTCAATGAGCAGTTCTTC. Encoded protein: CAISTSPLAGVFNEQFF.

The chain is built from TRBV5-1 and TRBJ2-2, with 11 bases aligning to TRBD2. The CDR3 is 15 amino acids. V trimming: 4 bases; J trimming: 4 bases; junction bases outside the gene matches: 3. Per germline, CDR1 SGHRS and CDR2 YFSETQ. In DNA form, the CDR3 reads TGCGCCAGCAGCCTGGGGACTAGCGGCACCGGGGAGCTGTTTTTT. This translates into CASSLGTSGTGELFF.

The gene calls are TRBV29-1 and TRBJ2-5; TRBD2 aligns across 7 bases. This CDR3 spans 12 amino acids. Trimming cost V 7 bases and J 4 bases; bases outside gene matches: 6. The germline V gene encodes CDR1 SQVTM and CDR2 ANQGSEA. The CDR3 sequence is CSGRRERETQYF. CDR3 in DNA: TGCAGCGGGAGGCGGGAGCGAGAGACCCAGTACTTC.

The CDR3 is CASSMRLAGGGETQYF. As DNA, the CDR3 is TGTGCCAGCAGTATGAGACTAGCGGGAGGGGGGGAGACCCAGTACTTC. The V call is TRBV28, the J call TRBJ2-5; TRBD2 matches at 14 bases. The CDR3 totals 16 residues. Losses at the gene ends were 5 bases for V and 5 bases for J; bases not matched to a gene: 7. Germline values: CDR1 MDHEN, CDR2 SYDVKM. Combining the CDR3 with reference TRBV28 and TRBJ2-5 gives the whole variable domain DVKVTQSSRYLVKRTGEKVFLECVQDMDHENMFWYRQDPGLGLRLIYFSYDVKMKEKGDIPEGYSVSREKKERFSLILESASTNQTSMYLCASSMRLAGGGETQYFGPGTRLLVL.

The chain carries TRBV5-8 and TRBJ2-6; weak D call: TRBD1 (5 bases). V was clipped by 7 bases and J by 2 bases, with 13 bases between them. In germline, CDR1 is SGHTS, CDR2 YDEGEE. CDR3 length equals 15 residues. The CDR3 DNA follows: TGTGCCAGCGGAAAGACAGCACCTGGGGCCAACGTCCTGACTTTC. Its translation: CASGKTAPGANVLTF.

This rearrangement joins TRBV28 to TRBJ1-5; TRBD1 is a possible D gene (6 bases). CDR3 length: 16 amino acids. V lost 9 bases to trimming and J lost 3 bases, with 21 bases between them. The germline CDR1 and CDR2 sequences are MDHEN and SYDVKM. The CDR3 nucleotides read TGTGCCAGTAGCCGGGACACACCTCCCCTCAATCAGCCCCAGCATTTT. This gives the protein CASSRDTPPLNQPQHF.

The chain uses TRBV10-3 and TRBJ1-1; TRBD1 might be the D (5 bases). The CDR3 length is 13 residues. Germline assignment: CDR1 ENHRY and CDR2 SYGVKD. Trimming took off 3 bases at V and 1 base at J, with 6 bases between the two ends. The CDR3 DNA sequence: TGTGCCATCAGTGACAGGGAGAACACTGAAGCTTTCTTT. It yields the protein CAISDRENTEAFF.

This sequence joins TRBV27 and TRBJ2-7; maybe TRBD2 (6 bases). Germline V lookup: CDR1 MNHEY, CDR2 SMNVEV (reference sequence). The CDR3 runs to 16 residues. V lost 5 bases, J lost 5 bases, and 22 bases lay in between. This chain's CDR3 is CASSPLGGSGVNEQYF. The CDR3 DNA sequence: TGTGCCAGCAGTCCCCTCGGCGGTAGCGGTGTAAACGAGCAGTACTTC.

The gene calls are TRBV6-5 and TRBJ2-1; TRBD2 matches 14 bases. This CDR3 contains 15 residues. V gave up 4 bases and J gave up 5 bases; unmatched junction bases: 1. Germline loops: CDR1 MNHEY, CDR2 SVGAGI. In nucleotides, the CDR3 is TGTGCCAGCAGTTCGGGACTAGCGGGAGACAATGAGCAGTTCTTC. Its protein product is CASSSGLAGDNEQFF.

The chain uses TRBV2 and TRBJ2-1, with 13 bases fitting TRBD2. Germline-derived CDR1 and CDR2 are SNHLY and FYNNEI. V lost 11 bases to trimming and J lost 4 bases; unmatched junction nucleotides: 11. This CDR3 is 16 amino acids long. This CDR3 is CAAGGGLAGRYNEQFF. In DNA form, the CDR3 reads TGTGCCGCAGGGGGGGGACTAGCGGGAAGGTACAATGAGCAGTTCTTC.

The V and J genes are TRBV5-6 and TRBJ2-3, with TRBD2 matching over 14 bases. Germline V gene sequence: CDR1 SGHDT, CDR2 YYEEEE. This CDR3 is built from 16 residues. The J segment lost 5 bases and the V segment lost 4 bases, leaving 6 bases of the junction unmatched. The CDR3 sequence: CASSPGLAGEIDTQYF. As DNA, the CDR3 is TGTGCCAGCAGCCCGGGACTAGCGGGAGAAATAGATACGCAGTATTTT.

The genes are TRBV5-8 and TRBJ1-4; D is unclear. With 0 bases removed from V and 8 bases from J, the gap between germline ends came to 14 bases. Germline CDR1 is SGHTS and CDR2 is YDEGEE. The length of the CDR3 is 15 residues. The DNA for the CDR3 is TGTGCCAGCAGCTTGGGGGCAGCTGATTCGGAAAAACTGTTTTTT. This encodes CASSLGAADSEKLFF.

The chain carries TRBV5-4 and TRBJ2-6, with D possibly being TRBD2 (5 bases). This CDR3 is built from 14 residues. The V and J ends lost 1 base and 10 bases respectively, with 12 bases between them. The germline V gene encodes CDR1 SGHNT and CDR2 YYREEE (reference sequence). The DNA of the CDR3 is TGTGCCAGCAGCTTGTCTGGGGAGCGGAACGTCCTGACTTTC. Its protein is CASSLSGERNVLTF.

The chain links TRBV5-1 to TRBJ2-5; TRBD2 agrees at 13 bases. The V segment lost 4 bases and the J segment 3 bases; nucleotides outside the gene matches: 6. The CDR3 has 16 residues. Looked up from germline, CDR1 is SGHRS and CDR2 is YFSETQ. The CDR3: CASSMRLAGGEETQYF. The CDR3 nucleotides are TGCGCCAGCAGCATGAGACTAGCGGGAGGAGAAGAGACCCAGTACTTC.

The chain links TRBV6-5 to TRBJ1-1; weak D call: TRBD1 (5 bases). Trimming cost V 4 bases and J 2 bases, with 14 bases left between them. The CDR3 is made up of 15 amino acids. The germline V gene encodes CDR1 MNHEY and CDR2 SVGAGI. The CDR3 sequence is CASSSRRGYNTEAFF. The CDR3 region has the DNA TGTGCCAGCAGTTCCAGACGGGGGTATAACACTGAAGCTTTCTTT.

The chain is built from TRBV5-1 and TRBJ1-6; TRBD1 matches 9 bases. Trimming cost V 4 bases and J 8 bases; bases outside gene matches: 4. The CDR3 loop spans 14 amino acids. Germline-derived CDR1 and CDR2 are SGHRS and YFSETQ. The CDR3 reads CASSPRQGDSPLHF. CDR3 DNA: TGCGCCAGCAGCCCGCGACAGGGGGATTCACCCCTCCACTTT.

The rearrangement uses TRBV19 and TRBJ2-2, with TRBD1 identical over 8 bases. The CDR3 spans 15 residues. Unmatched junction bases numbered 9, after V lost 10 bases and J lost 2 bases. The V gene's germline CDR1 is LNHDA and CDR2 SQIVND (reference sequence). CDR3 nucleotide sequence: TGTGCCACCATTATGGGACAGGCCAACACCGGGGAGCTGTTTTTT. Translating it yields CATIMGQANTGELFF.